The present T cell receptor beta chain was sequenced within a study of T-cell reconstitution after alpha-beta-depleted transplantation in children. Whole-study results and caveats: Once a year had passed after transplant, T-cell counts and diversity came mostly from newly produced T cells. From surviving recipient T cells and thymic progenitors came the high day-60 TCRbeta diversity observed in some patients. It was reported that alpha-beta T cells came from several hundred expanded graft clones (about two months after transplant).

Library preparation (for TCRbeta) was performed with unique molecular identifiers. TCRdb reprocessed the PCR reads with MiXCR, giving one entry per CDR3 protein. The sample consists of roughly 4,000 distinct CDR3 sequences, roughly a fifth of them appearing once. Notes on this clonotype: Its antigen is still unknown.

V was shortened by 5 bases and J by 6 bases, with 22 bases between the two germline ends. Germline CDR1 and CDR2: SEHNR and FQNEAQ (reference sequence). CDR3 size: 16 residues. The rearrangement links TRBV7-9 to TRBJ1-2; D perhaps matches TRBD1 (5 bases). This specimen was PBMCs, mostly from graft donor cells, taken 180 days after TCRalphabeta/CD19-depleted stem cell transplant. The origin of this receptor is a male patient aged 2-10 years who had a stem cell transplant for acute lymphoblastic leukemia, so the T cells may come from the graft donor. CDR3 region: CASSPPPAAGFHGYTF. Here the CDR3 DNA reads TGTGCCAGCAGCCCACCCCCAGCAGCAGGGTTTCATGGCTACACCTTC.